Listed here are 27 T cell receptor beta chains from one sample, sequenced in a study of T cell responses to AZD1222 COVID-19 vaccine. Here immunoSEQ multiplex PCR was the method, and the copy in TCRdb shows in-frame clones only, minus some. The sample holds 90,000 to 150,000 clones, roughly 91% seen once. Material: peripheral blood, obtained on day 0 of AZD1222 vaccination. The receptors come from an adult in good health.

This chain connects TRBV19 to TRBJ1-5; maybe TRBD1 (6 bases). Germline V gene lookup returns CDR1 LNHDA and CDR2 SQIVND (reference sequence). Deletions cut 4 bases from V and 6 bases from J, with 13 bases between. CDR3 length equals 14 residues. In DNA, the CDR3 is TGTGCCAGTAGTAAGGGGGACATGGTTCAGCCCCAGCATTTT. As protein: CASSKGDMVQPQHF.

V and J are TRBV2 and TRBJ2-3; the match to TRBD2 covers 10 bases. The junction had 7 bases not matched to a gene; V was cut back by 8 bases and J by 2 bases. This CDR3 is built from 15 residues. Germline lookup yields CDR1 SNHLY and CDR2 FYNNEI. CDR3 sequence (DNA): TGTGCCAGCGGCGGGACTAGCGTTGTCACAGATACGCAGTATTTT. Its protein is CASGGTSVVTDTQYF. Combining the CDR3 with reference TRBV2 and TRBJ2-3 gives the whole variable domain EPEVTQTPSHQVTQMGQEVILRCVPISNHLYFYWYRQILGQKVEFLVSFYNNEISEKSEIFDDQFSVERPDGSNFTLKIRSTKLEDSAMYFCASGGTSVVTDTQYFGPGTRLTVL.

In DNA form, the CDR3 reads TGTGCCAGCAGCCAAGATGGAATACCCTACGAGCAGTACTTC. Translation gives CASSQDGIPYEQYF. The rearrangement uses TRBV14 and TRBJ2-7; D not resolved. With 0 bases removed from V and 2 bases from J, the gap between germline ends came to 8 bases. Germline CDR1 is SGHDN and CDR2 is FVKESK. The CDR3 extends over 14 amino acids.

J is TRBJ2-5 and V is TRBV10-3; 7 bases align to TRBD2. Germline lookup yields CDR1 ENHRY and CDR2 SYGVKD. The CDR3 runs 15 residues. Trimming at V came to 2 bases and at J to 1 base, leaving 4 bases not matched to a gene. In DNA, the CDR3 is TGTGCCATCAGTGAGGGACTAGGGTCCCAAGAGACCCAGTACTTC. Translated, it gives CAISEGLGSQETQYF.

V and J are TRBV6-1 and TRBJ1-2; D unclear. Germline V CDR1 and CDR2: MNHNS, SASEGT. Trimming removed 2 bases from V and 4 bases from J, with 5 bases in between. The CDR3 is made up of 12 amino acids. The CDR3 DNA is TGTGCCAGCAGTGAATCCCTCTATGGCTACACCTTC. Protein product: CASSESLYGYTF.

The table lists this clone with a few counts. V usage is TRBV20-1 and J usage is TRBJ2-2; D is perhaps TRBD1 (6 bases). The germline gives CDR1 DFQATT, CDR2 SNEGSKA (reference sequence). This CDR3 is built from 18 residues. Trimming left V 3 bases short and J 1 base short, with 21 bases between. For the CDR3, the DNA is TGCAGTGCTAGTCCCCTCTGGGGTGGCAGGGGGAACACCGGGGAGCTGTTTTTT. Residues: CSASPLWGGRGNTGELFF.

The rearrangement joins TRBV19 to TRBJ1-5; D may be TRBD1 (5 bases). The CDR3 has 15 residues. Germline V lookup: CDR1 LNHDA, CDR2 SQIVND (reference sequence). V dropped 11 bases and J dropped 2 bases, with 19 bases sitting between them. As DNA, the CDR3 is TGTGCCGCAAGTGGGGCGACAAGGGGCAATCAGCCCCAGCATTTT. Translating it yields CAASGATRGNQPQHF.

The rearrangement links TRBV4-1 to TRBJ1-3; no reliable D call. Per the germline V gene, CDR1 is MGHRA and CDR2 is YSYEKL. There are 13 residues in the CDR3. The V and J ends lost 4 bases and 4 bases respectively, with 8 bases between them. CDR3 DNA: TGCGCCAGCAGCCTGGAGCGCGGAAACACCATATATTTT. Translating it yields CASSLERGNTIYF.

CDR3: CASKPGGGSSYNEQFF. The CDR3 bases are TGTGCCAGTAAACCCGGGGGGGGAAGCTCCTACAATGAGCAGTTCTTC. The V gene is TRBV19, the J gene TRBJ2-1; 8 nucleotides align to TRBD2. The CDR3 sequence is 16 residues long. Per the germline V gene, CDR1 is LNHDA and CDR2 is SQIVND (reference sequence). The ends lost 7 bases at V and 0 bases at J; junction bases unmatched: 8.

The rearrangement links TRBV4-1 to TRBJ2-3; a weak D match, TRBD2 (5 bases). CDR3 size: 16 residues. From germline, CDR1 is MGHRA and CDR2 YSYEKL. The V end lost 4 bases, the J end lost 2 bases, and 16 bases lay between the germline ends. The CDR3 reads CASSPGPLAITDTQYF. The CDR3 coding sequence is TGCGCCAGCAGCCCGGGCCCTCTAGCAATCACAGATACGCAGTATTTT.

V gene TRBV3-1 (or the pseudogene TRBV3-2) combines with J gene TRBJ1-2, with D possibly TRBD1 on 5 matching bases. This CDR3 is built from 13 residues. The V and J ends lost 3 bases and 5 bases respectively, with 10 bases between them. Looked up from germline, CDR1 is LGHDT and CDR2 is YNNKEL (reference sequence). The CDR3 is CASSQTELYGYTF. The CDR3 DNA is TGTGCCAGCAGCCAGACAGAACTGTATGGCTACACCTTC.

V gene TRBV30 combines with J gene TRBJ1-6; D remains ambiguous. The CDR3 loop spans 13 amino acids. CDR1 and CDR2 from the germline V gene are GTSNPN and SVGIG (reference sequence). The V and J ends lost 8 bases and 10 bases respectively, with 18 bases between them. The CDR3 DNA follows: TGTGCCCGCTCTGGTACTGGAGGATCACCCCTCCACTTT. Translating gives CARSGTGGSPLHF.

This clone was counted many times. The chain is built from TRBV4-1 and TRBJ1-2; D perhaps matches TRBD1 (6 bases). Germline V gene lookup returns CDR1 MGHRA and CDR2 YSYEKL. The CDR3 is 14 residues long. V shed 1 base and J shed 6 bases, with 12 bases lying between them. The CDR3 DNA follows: TGCGCCAGCAGCCAAGGCAGGGGCGCTAATGGCTACACCTTC. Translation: CASSQGRGANGYTF.

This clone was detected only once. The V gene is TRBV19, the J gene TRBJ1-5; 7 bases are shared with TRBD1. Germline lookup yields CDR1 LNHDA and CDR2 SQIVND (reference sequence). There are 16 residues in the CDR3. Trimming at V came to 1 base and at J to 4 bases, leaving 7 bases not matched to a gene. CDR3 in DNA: TGTGCCAGTAGTATAGGTACCAGGGGGATTAATCAGCCCCAGCATTTT. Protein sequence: CASSIGTRGINQPQHF.

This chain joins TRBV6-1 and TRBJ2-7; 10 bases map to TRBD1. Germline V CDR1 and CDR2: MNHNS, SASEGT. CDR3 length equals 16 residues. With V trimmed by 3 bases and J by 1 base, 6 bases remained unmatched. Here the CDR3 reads CASSDPGQGGSYEQYF. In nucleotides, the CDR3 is TGTGCCAGCAGTGACCCCGGACAGGGGGGATCCTACGAGCAGTACTTC.

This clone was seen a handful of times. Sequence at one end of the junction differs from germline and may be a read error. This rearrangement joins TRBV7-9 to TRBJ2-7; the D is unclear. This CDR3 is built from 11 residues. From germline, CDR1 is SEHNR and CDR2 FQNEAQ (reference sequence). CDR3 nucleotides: TGTGCCAGCAGCCTCACTGAAACGGCGACCTTC. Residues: CASSLTETATF.

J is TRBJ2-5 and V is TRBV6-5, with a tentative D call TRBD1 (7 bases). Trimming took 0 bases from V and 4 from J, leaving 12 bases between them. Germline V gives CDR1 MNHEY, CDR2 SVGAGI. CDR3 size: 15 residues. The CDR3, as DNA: TGTGCCAGCAGTTACTCTGGAGGGGGCGTAGAGACCCAGTACTTC. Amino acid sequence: CASSYSGGGVETQYF.

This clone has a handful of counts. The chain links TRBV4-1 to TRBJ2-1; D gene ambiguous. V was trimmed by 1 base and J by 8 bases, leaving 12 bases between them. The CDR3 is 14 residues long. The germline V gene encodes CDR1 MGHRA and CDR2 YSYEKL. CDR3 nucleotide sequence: TGCGCCAGCAGCCAAGGCCCCCTCGCCGATGAGCAGTTCTTC. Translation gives CASSQGPLADEQFF.

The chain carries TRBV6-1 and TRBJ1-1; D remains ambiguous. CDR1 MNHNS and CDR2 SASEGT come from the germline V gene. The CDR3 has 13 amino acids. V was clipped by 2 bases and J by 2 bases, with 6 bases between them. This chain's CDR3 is CASSEFHNTEAFF. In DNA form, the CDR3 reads TGTGCCAGCAGTGAATTCCATAACACTGAAGCTTTCTTT.

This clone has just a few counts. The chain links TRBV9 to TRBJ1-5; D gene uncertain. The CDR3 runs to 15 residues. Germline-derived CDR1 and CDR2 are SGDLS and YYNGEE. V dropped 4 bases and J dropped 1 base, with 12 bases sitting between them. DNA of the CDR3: TGTGCCAGCAGCACCTCGACCCAAAGCAATCAGCCCCAGCATTTT. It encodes CASSTSTQSNQPQHF.

The CDR3 here is CASSLLVLSGGQETQYF. In DNA form, the CDR3 reads TGTGCCAGCAGCTTGCTGGTTTTGTCGGGGGGCCAAGAGACCCAGTACTTC. J is TRBJ2-5 and V is TRBV5-4, with 7 bases fitting TRBD2. The V segment lost 1 base and the J segment 1 base; nucleotides outside the gene matches: 10. There are 17 residues in the CDR3. CDR1 and CDR2 from the germline V gene are SGHNT and YYREEE (reference sequence).

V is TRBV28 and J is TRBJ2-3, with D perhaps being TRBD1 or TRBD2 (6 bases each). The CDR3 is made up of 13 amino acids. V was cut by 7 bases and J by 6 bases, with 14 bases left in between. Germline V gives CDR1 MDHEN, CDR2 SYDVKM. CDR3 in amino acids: CASTEGGRDTQYF. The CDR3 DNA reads TGTGCCAGCACCGAGGGGGGTCGCGATACGCAGTATTTT. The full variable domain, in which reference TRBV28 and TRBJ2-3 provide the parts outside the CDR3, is DVKVTQSSRYLVKRTGEKVFLECVQDMDHENMFWYRQDPGLGLRLIYFSYDVKMKEKGDIPEGYSVSREKKERFSLILESASTNQTSMYLCASTEGGRDTQYFGPGTRLTVL.

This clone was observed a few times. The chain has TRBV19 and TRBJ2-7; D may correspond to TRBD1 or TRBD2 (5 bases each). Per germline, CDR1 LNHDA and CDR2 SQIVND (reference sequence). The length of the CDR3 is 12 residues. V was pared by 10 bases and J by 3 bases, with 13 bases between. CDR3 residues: CATRDPLYEQYF. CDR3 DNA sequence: TGTGCCACCCGGGACCCGCTCTACGAGCAGTACTTC.

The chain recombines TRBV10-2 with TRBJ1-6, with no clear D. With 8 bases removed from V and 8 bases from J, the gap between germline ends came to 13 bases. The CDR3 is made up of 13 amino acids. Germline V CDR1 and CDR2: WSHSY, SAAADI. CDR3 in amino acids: CASRRIMDSPLHF. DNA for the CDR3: TGCGCCAGCCGGAGGATAATGGATTCACCCCTCCACTTT.

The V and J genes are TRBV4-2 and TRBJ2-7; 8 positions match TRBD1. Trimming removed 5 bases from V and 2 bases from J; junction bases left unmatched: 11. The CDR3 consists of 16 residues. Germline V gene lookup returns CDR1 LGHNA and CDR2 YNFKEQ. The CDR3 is CASSTPSGGNAYEQYF. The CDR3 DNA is TGTGCCAGCAGCACGCCCTCAGGGGGCAATGCCTACGAGCAGTACTTC.

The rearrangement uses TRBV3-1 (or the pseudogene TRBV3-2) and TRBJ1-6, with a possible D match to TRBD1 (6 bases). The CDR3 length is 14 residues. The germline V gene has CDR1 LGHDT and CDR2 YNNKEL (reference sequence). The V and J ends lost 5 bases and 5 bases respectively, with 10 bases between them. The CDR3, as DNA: TGTGCCAGCAGCGCTCGGGACAATAATTCACCCCTCCACTTT. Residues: CASSARDNNSPLHF.

This chain's CDR3 is CASSQVRASTDTQYF. For the CDR3, the DNA is TGTGCCAGCAGCCAAGTAAGGGCCAGCACAGATACGCAGTATTTT. The rearrangement links TRBV3-1 (or the pseudogene TRBV3-2) to TRBJ2-3; no definite D call. CDR3 length equals 15 residues. Germline V lookup: CDR1 LGHDT, CDR2 YNNKEL (reference sequence). V was cut by 1 base and J by 0 bases, with 8 bases left in between.